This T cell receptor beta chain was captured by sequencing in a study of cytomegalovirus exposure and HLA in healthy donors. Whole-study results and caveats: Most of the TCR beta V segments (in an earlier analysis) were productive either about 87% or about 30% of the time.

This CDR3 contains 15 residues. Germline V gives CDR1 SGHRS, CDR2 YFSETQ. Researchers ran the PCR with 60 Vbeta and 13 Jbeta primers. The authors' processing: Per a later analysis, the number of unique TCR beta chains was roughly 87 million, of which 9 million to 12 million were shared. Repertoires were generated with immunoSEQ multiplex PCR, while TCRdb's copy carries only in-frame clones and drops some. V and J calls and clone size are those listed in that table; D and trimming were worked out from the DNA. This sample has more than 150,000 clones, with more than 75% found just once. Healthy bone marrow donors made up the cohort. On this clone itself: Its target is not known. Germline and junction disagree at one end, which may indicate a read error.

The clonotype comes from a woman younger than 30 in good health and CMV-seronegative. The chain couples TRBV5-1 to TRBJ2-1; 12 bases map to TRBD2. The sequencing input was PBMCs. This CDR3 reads CASRLGLAGYNEQFF. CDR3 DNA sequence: TGCGCCAGCAGATTGGGACTAGCGGGCTACAATGAGCAGTTCTTC.